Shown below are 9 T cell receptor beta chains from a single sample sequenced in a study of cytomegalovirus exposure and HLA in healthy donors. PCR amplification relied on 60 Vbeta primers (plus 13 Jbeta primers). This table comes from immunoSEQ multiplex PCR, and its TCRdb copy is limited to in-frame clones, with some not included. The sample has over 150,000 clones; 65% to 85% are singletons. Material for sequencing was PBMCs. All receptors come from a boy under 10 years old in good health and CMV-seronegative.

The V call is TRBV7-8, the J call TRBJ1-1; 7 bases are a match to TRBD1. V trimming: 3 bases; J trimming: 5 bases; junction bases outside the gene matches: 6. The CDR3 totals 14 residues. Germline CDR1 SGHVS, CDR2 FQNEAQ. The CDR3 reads CASSFDRASTEAFF. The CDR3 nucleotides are TGTGCCAGCAGCTTTGACAGGGCATCGACTGAAGCTTTCTTT.

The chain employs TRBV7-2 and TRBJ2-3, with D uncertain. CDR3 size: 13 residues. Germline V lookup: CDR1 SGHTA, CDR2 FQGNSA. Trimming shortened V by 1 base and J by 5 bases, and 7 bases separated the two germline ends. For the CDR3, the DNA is TGTGCCAGCAGCTTAGTCTCGGGAGATACGCAGTATTTT. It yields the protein CASSLVSGDTQYF. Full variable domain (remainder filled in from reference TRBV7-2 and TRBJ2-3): GAGVSQSPSNKVTEKGKDVELRCDPISGHTALYWYRQSLGQGLEFLIYFQGNSAPDKSGLPSDRFSAERTGGSVSTLTIQRTQQEDSAVYLCASSLVSGDTQYFGPGTRLTVL.

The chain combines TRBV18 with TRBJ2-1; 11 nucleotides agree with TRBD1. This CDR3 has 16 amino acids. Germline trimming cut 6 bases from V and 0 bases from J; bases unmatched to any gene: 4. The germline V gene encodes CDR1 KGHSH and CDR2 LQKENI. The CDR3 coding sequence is TGTGCCAGCTCCTCAGGGACAGGGGGCTCCTACAATGAGCAGTTCTTC. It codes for CASSSGTGGSYNEQFF.

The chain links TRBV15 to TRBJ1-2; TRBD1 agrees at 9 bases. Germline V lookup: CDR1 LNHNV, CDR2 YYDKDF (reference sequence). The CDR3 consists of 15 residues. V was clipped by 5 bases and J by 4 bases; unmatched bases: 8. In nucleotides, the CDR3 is TGTGCCACCAGCCGGGGACAGGGATCAAGCTATGGCTACACCTTC. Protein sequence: CATSRGQGSSYGYTF.

The CDR3 DNA sequence: TGCGCCAGCCCTCCCAGGGCGGCCTATAATTCACCCCTCCACTTT. This sequence encodes CASPPRAAYNSPLHF. The J gene is TRBJ1-6, the V gene TRBV10-1; D is perhaps TRBD1 (5 bases). V lost 8 bases and J lost 2, with 13 bases in between. The CDR3 length is 15 residues. Per the germline V gene, CDR1 is WNHNN and CDR2 is SYGVQD (reference sequence).

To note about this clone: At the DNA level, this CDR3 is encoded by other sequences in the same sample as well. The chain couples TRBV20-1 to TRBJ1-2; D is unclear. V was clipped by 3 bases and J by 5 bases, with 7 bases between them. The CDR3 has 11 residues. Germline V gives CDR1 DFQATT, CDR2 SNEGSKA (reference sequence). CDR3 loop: CSARGRYGYTF. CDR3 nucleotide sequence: TGCAGTGCTAGGGGGAGGTATGGCTACACCTTC.

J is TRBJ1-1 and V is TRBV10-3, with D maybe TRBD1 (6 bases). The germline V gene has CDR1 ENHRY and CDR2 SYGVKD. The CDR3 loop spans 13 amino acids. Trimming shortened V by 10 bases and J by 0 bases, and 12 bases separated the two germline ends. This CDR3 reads CATRQEMNTEAFF. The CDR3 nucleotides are TGTGCCACCCGACAGGAGATGAACACTGAAGCTTTCTTT.

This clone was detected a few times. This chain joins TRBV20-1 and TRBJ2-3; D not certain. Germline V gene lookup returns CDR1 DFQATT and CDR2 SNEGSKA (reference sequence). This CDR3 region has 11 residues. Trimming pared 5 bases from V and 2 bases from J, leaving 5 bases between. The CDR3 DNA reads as TGCAGTGCTGACTTCACAGATACGCAGTATTTT. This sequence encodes CSADFTDTQYF.

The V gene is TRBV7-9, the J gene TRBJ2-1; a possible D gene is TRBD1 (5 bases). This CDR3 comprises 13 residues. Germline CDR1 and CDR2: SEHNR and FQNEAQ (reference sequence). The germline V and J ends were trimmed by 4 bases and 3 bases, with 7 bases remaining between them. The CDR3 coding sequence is TGTGCCAGCAGCTCGGACAACTACAATGAGCAGTTCTTC. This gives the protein CASSSDNYNEQFF.